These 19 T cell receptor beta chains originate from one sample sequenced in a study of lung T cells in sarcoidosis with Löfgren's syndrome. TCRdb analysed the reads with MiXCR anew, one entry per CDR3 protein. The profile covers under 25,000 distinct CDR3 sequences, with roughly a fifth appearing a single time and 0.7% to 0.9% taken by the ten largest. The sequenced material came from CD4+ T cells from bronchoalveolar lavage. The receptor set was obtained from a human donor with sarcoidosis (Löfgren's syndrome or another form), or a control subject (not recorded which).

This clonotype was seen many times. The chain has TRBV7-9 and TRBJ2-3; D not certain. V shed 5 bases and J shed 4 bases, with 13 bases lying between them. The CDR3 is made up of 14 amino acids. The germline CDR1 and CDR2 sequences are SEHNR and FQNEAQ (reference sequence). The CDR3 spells CASSPTEIADTQYF. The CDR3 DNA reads TGTGCCAGCAGCCCGACTGAAATCGCAGATACGCAGTATTTT.

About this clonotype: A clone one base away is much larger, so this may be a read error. CDR3 bases: TGCAGTGCCCTGAAGAACACTGAAGCTTTCTTT. Protein: CSALKNTEAFF. The rearrangement joins TRBV20-1 to TRBJ1-1; no clear D. From germline, CDR1 is DFQATT and CDR2 SNEGSKA (reference sequence). This CDR3 is 11 amino acids long. V was shortened by 6 bases and J by 1 base, with 6 bases between the two germline ends.

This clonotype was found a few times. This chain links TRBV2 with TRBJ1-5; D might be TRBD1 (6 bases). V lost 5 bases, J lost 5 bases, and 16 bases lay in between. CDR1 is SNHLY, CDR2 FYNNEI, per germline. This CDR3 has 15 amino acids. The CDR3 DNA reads TGTGCCAGCAGTTTTCCGGGACAATGGGATCAGCCCCAGCATTTT. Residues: CASSFPGQWDQPQHF.

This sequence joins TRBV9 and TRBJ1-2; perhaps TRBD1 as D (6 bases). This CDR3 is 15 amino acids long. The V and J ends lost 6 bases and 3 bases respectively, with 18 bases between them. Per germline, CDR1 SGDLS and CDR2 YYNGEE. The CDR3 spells CASTSSGGSDYGYTF. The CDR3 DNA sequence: TGTGCCAGCACCTCGTCGGGGGGCTCTGACTATGGCTACACCTTC.

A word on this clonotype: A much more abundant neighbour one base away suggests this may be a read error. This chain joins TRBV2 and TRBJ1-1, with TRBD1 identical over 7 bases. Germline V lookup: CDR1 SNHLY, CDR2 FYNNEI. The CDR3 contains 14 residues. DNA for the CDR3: TGTGCCAGCAGTGCGTCTCGACAGGGCACTAAAGCTTTCTTT. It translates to CASSASRQGTKAFF. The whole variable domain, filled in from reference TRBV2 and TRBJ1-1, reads EPEVTQTPSHQVTQMGQEVILRCVPISNHLYFYWYRQILGQKVEFLVSFYNNEISEKSEIFDDQFSVERPDGSNFTLKIRSTKLEDSAMYFCASSASRQGTKAFFGQGTRLTVV.

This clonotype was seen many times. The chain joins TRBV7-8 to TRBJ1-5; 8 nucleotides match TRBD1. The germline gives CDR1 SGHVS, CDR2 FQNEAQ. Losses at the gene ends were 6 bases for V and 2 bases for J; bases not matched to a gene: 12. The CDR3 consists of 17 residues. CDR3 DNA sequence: TGTGCCAGCAGAAAAGACAGGGGCGGAAGACGCAATCAGCCCCAGCATTTT. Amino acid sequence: CASRKDRGGRRNQPQHF.

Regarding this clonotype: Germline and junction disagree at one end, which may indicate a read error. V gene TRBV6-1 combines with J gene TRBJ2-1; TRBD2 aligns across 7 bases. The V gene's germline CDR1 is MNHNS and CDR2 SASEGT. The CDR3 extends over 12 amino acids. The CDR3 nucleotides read TGTGCCGGCAGTGAGGGAGGGGTCAAGCAGTTCTTC. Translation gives CAGSEGGVKQFF.

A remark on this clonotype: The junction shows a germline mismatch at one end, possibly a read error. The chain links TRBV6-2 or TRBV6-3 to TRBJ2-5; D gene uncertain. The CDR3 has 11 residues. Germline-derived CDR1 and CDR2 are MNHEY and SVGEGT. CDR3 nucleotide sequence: TGTGCCTGCAGACGCCAAGAGACCCAGTACTTC. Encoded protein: CACRRQETQYF.

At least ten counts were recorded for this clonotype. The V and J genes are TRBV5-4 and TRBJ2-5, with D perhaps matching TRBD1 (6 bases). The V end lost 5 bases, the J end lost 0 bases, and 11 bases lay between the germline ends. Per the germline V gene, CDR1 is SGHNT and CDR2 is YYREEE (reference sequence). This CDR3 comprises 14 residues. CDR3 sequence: CASRPGQYQETQYF. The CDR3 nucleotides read TGTGCCAGCAGGCCCGGACAGTACCAAGAGACCCAGTACTTC.

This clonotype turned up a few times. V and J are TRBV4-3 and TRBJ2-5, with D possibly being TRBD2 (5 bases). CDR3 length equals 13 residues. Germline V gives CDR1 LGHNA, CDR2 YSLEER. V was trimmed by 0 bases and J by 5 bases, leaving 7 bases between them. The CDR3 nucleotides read TGCGCCAGCAGCCAAGATGAGGGCGAGACCCAGTACTTC. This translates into CASSQDEGETQYF.

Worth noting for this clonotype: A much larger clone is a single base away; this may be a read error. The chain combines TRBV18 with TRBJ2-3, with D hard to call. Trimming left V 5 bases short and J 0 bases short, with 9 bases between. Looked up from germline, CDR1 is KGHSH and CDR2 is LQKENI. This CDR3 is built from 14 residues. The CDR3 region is CASSSRHSTDTQYF. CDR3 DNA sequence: TGTGCCAGCTCATCACGACATAGCACAGATACGCAGTATTTT.

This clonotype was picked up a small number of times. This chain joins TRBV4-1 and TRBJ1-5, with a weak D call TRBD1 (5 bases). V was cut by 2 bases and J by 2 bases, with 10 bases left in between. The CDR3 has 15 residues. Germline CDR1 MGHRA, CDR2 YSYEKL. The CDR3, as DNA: TGCGCCAGCAGCCAAACGGGGCTCGGCAATCAGCCCCAGCATTTT. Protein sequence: CASSQTGLGNQPQHF.

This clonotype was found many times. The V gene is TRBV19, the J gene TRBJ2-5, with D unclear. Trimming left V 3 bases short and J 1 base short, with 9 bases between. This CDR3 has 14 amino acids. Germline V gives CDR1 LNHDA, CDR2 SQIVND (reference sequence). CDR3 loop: CASSISPSQETQYF. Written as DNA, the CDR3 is TGTGCCAGTAGTATCTCCCCTAGCCAAGAGACCCAGTACTTC.

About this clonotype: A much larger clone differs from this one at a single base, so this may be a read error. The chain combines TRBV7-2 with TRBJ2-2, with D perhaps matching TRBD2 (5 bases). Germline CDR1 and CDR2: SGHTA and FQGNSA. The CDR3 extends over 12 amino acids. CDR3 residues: CASSKRAGEPFF. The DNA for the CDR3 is TGTGCCAGCAGCAAACGCGCCGGGGAGCCGTTTTTT.

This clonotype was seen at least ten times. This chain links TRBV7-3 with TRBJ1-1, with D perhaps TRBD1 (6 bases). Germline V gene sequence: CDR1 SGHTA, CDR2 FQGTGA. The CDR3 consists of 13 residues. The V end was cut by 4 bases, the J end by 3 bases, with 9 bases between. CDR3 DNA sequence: TGTGCCAGCAGCTCACAGGGAGACACTGAAGCTTTCTTT. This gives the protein CASSSQGDTEAFF.

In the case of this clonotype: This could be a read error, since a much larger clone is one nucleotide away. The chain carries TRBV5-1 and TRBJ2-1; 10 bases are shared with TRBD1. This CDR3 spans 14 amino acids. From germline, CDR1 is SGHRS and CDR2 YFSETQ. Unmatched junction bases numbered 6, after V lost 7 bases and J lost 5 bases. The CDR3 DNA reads TGCGCCAGCGGCTGGGACAGGGGTAACAATGAGCAGTTCTTC. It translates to CASGWDRGNNEQFF.

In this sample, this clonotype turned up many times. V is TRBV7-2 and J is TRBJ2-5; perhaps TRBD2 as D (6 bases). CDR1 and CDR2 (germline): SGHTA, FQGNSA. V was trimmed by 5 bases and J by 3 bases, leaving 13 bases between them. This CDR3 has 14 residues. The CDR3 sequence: CASSPLGGEETQYF. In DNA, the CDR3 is TGTGCCAGCAGCCCACTCGGCGGGGAAGAGACCCAGTACTTC.

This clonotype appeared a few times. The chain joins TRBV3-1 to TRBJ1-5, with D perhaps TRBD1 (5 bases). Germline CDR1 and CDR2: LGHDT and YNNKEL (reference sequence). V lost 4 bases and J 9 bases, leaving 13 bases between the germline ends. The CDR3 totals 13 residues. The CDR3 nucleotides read TGTGCCAGCAGCCGCGGGGGAAACCGGCCCCAGCATTTT. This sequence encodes CASSRGGNRPQHF.

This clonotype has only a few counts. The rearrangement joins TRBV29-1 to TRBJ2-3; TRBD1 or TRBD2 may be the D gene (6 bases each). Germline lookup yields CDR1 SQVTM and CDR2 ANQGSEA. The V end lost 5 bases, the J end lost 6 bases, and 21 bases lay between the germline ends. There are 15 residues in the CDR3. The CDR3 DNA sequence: TGCAGCGTTTCCGAGGGAGGACAGCCCTCGGATACGCAGTATTTT. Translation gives CSVSEGGQPSDTQYF.